This TCR beta chain was retrieved from a study of T-cell memory formation after mild COVID-19. Study context: Most TCR clusters belonged to a single donor.

Per germline, CDR1 SEHNR and CDR2 FQNEAQ (reference sequence). The length of the CDR3 is 15 residues. The V gene lost 5 bases and the J gene lost 1 base, with 13 bases spanning the gap. One entry per CDR3 protein, called by TCRdb with MiXCR from the 5' RACE reads. The repertoire has about 470,000 distinct CDR3 sequences, approximately 25% of them found once; the top ten carry approximately 12%. Findings and caveats of the study: A second wave expanding day 15 to 37 was CD4+-biased; contracting clones were balanced. The CD4+ clones that contracted clustered mainly within CM and EM, and the CD8+ clones concentrated in EMRA. Within pre-infection memory, some responding clones were found, suggesting cross-reactive memory joined.

This clonotype turned up a few times. Its matching antigen is unknown. The origin of this receptor is an adult woman who had mild COVID-19 (a few samples of this study predate the infection). Cell type and time point are not known. The V gene is TRBV7-9, the J gene TRBJ2-3, with D possibly TRBD2 on 5 matching bases. The sequenced sample consisted of PBMCs or a T cell subset sorted from them (not recorded which). CDR3 coding DNA: TGTGCCAGCAGCCCACGTGCGGGCGGCACAGATACGCAGTATTTT. Protein: CASSPRAGGTDTQYF. Filled out from reference TRBV7-9 and TRBJ2-3, the complete variable domain reads DTGVSQNPRHKITKRGQNVTFRCDPISEHNRLYWYRQTLGQGPEFLTYFQNEAQLEKSRLLSDRFSAERPKGSFSTLEIQRTEQGDSAMYLCASSPRAGGTDTQYFGPGTRLTVL.